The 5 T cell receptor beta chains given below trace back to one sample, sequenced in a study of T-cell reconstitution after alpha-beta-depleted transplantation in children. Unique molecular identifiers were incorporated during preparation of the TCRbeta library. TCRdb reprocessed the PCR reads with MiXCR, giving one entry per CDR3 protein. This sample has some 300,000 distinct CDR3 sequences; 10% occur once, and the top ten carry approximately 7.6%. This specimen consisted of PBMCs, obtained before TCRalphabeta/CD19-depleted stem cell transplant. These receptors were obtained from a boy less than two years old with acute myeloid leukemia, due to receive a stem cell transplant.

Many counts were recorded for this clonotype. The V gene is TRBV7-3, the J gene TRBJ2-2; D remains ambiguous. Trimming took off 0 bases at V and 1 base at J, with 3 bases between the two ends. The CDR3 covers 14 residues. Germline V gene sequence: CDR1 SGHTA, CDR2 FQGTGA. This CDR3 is CASSLTRNTGELFF. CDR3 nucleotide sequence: TGTGCCAGCAGCTTAACTAGGAACACCGGGGAGCTGTTTTTT.

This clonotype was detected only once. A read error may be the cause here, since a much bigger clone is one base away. The DNA for the CDR3 is TGCTGTGCGCAGGAGGGTGGGTTTCGCTCTGGGGCCAACGTCCTGACTTTC. Translated: CCAQEGGFRSGANVLTF. The V gene is TRBV20-1, the J gene TRBJ2-6; D possibly corresponds to TRBD2 (6 bases). The CDR3 covers 17 residues. CDR1 is DFQATT, CDR2 SNEGSKA, per germline (reference sequence).

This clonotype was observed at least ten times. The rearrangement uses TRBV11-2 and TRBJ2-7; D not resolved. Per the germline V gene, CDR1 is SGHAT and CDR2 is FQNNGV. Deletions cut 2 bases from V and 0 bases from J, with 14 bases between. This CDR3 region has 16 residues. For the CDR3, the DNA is TGTGCCAGCAGCTTAAATCCCCCCGCGCGCTCCTACGAGCAGTACTTC. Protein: CASSLNPPARSYEQYF. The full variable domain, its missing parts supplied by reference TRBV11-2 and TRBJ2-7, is EAGVAQSPRYKIIEKRQSVAFWCNPISGHATLYWYQQILGQGPKLLIQFQNNGVVDDSQLPKDRFSAERLKGVDSTLKIQPAKLEDSAVYLCASSLNPPARSYEQYFGPGTRLTVT.

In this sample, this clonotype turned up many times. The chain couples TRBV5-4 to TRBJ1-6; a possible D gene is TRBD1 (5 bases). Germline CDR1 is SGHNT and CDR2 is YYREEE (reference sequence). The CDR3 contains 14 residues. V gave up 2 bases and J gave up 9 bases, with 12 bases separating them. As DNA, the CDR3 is TGTGCCAGCAGCTTCAGGGAAGGTAGTTCACCCCTCCACTTT. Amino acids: CASSFREGSSPLHF.

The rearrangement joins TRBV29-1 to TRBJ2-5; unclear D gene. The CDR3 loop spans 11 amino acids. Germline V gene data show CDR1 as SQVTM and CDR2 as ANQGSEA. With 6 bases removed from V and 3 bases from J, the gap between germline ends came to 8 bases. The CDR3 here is CSVGLEETQYF. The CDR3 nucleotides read TGCAGCGTAGGGCTAGAAGAGACCCAGTACTTC. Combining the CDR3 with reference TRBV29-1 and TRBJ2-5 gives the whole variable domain SAVISQKPSRDICQRGTSLTIQCQVDSQVTMMFWYRQQPGQSLTLIATANQGSEATYESGFVIDKFPISRPNLTFSTLTVSNMSPEDSSIYLCSVGLEETQYFGPGTRLLVL.